This T cell receptor (beta chain) was retrieved from a study of T cell responses to AZD1222 COVID-19 vaccine. Whole-study results and caveats: Nearly half of spike-specific TCRs reportedly target variant regions that are unmutated in the B.1.351 and B.1.1.7 variants. Donors were mostly white British, more females; clonal diversity possibly underestimated. The peak T cell response came first, and repertoires were sampled only after it.

This clone was observed a single time. Its antigen is still unknown. This CDR3 has 11 residues. The V gene lost 3 bases and the J gene lost 7 bases, with 4 bases spanning the gap. Some clones are missing from TCRdb's copy, which holds only in-frame ones; the method was immunoSEQ multiplex PCR. The top ten clones hold around 6.9% of a sample with around 130,000 clones, about 90% of them seen once. The rearrangement links TRBV12-3 or TRBV12-4 to TRBJ2-4; D remains ambiguous. The sequences come from peripheral blood, collected 28 days after the second dose of the MenACWY control vaccine. This clonotype was sampled from an adult who received the MenACWY meningococcal vaccine as a control. The CDR3 sequence: CASSFANIQYF. CDR3 nucleotide sequence: TGTGCCAGCAGTTTTGCGAACATTCAGTACTTC.